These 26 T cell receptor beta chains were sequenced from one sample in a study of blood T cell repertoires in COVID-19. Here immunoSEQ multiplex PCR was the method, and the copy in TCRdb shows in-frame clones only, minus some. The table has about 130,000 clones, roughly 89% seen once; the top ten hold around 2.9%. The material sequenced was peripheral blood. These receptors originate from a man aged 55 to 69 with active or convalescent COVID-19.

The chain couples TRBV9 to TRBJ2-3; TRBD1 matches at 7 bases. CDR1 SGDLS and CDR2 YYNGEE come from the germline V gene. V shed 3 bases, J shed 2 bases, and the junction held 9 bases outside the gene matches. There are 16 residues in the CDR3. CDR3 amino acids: CASSDIRQGFTDTQYF. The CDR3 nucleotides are TGTGCCAGCAGCGACATTAGACAGGGCTTCACAGATACGCAGTATTTT.

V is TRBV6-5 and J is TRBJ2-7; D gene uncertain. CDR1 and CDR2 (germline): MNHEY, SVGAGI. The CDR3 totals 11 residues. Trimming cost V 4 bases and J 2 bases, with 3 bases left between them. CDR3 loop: CASSSAYEQYF. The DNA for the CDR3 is TGTGCCAGCAGTTCCGCCTACGAGCAGTACTTC.

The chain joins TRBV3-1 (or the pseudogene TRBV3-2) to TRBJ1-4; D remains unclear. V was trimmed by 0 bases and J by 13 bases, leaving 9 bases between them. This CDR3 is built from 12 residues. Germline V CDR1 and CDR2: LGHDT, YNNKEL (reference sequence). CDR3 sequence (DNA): TGTGCCAGCAGCCAAGATAGTGGAGCACTGTTTTTT. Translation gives CASSQDSGALFF.

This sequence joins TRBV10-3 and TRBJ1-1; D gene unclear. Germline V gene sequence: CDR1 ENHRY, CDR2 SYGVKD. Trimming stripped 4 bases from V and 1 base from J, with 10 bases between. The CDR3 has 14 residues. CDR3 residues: CAISGTQKNTEAFF. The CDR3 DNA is TGTGCCATCAGTGGAACACAGAAGAACACTGAAGCTTTCTTT.

Here the CDR3 reads CASSVRPGLAGTDTQYF. DNA for the CDR3: TGTGCCAGCAGCGTCCGCCCAGGACTAGCGGGGACAGATACGCAGTATTTT. This chain joins TRBV7-2 and TRBJ2-3, with 12 bases identical to TRBD2. Germline V gene data show CDR1 as SGHTA and CDR2 as FQGNSA. After removal of 5 bases from V and 3 bases from J, the junction contained 9 bases not matched to a gene. The CDR3 length is 17 residues.

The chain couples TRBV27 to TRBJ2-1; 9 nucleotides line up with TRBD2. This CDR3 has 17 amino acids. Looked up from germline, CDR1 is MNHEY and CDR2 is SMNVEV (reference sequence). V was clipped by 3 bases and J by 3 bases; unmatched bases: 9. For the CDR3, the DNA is TGTGCCAGCAGTTTCGGGCTAGCGGGAAGACTCTACAATGAGCAGTTCTTC. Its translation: CASSFGLAGRLYNEQFF.

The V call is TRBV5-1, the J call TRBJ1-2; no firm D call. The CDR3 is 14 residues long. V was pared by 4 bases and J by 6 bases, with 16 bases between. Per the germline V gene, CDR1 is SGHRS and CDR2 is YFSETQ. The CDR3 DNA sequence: TGCGCCAGCAGCCGAGGGTCCGGGGAGGATGGCTACACCTTC. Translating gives CASSRGSGEDGYTF.

The CDR3 nucleotides are TGTGCCAGCAGCTTAGGTTGGACTCAGACCTACGAGCAGTACTTC. Residues: CASSLGWTQTYEQYF. The chain uses TRBV11-2 and TRBJ2-7; tentative D call: TRBD2 (5 bases). Germline V gene lookup returns CDR1 SGHAT and CDR2 FQNNGV. Trimming left V 1 base short and J 2 bases short, with 12 bases between. The CDR3 consists of 15 residues.

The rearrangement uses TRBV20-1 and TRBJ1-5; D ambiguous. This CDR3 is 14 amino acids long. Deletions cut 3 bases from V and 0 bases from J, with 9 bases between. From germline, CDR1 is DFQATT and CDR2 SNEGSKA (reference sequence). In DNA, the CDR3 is TGCAGTGCTAGTGAGGGCTTTAGCAATCAGCCCCAGCATTTT. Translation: CSASEGFSNQPQHF.

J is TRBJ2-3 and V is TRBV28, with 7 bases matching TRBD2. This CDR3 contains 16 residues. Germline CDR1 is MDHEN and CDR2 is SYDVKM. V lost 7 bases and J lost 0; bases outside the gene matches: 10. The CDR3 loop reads CASTSSGGSSTDTQYF. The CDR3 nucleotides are TGTGCCAGCACTTCTTCGGGGGGTTCTAGCACAGATACGCAGTATTTT.

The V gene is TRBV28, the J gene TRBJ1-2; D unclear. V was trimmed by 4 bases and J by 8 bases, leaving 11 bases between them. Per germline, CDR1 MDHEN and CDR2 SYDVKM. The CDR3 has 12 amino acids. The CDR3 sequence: CASSSKSAGYTF. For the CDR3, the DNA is TGTGCCAGCAGTTCGAAGAGTGCCGGCTACACCTTC.

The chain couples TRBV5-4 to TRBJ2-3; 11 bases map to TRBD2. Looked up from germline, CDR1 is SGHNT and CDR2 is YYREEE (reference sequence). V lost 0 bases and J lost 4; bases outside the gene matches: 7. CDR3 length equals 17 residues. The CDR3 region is CASSLALAGGGSDTQYF. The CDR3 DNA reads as TGTGCCAGCAGCTTGGCCCTAGCGGGGGGCGGGTCAGATACGCAGTATTTT.

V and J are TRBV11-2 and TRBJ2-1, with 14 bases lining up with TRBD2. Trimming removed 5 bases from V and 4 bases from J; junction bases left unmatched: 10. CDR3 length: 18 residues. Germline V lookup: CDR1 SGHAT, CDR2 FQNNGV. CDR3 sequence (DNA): TGTGCCAGCAGCCAAGGACTAGCGGGAGGTATATATTACAATGAGCAGTTCTTC. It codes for CASSQGLAGGIYYNEQFF. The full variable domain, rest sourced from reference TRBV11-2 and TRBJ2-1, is EAGVAQSPRYKIIEKRQSVAFWCNPISGHATLYWYQQILGQGPKLLIQFQNNGVVDDSQLPKDRFSAERLKGVDSTLKIQPAKLEDSAVYLCASSQGLAGGIYYNEQFFGPGTRLTVL.

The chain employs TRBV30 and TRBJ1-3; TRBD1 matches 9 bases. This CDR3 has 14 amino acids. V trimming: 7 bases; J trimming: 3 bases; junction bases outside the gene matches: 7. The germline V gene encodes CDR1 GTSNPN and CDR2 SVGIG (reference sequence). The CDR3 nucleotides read TGTGCCTTAGACAGGGGGGGAGATGGAAACACCATATATTTT. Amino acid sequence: CALDRGGDGNTIYF. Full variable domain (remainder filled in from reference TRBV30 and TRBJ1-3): SQTIHQWPATLVQPVGSPLSLECTVEGTSNPNLYWYRQAAGRGLQLLFYSVGIGQISSEVPQNLSASRPQDRQFILSSKKLLLSDSGFYLCALDRGGDGNTIYFGEGSWLTVV.

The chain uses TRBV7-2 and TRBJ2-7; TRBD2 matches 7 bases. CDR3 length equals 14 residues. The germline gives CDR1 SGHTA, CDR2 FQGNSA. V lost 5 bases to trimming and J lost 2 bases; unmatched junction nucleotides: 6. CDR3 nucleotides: TGTGCCAGCAGCCCGGGGGGACTACCCTACGAGCAGTACTTC. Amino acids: CASSPGGLPYEQYF. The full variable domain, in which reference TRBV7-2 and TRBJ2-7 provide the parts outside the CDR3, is GAGVSQSPSNKVTEKGKDVELRCDPISGHTALYWYRQSLGQGLEFLIYFQGNSAPDKSGLPSDRFSAERTGGSVSTLTIQRTQQEDSAVYLCASSPGGLPYEQYFGPGTRLTVT.

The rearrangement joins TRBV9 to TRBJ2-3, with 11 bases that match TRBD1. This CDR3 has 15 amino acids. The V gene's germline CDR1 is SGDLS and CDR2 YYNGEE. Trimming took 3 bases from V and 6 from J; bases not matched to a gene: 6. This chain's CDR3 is CASSGTGGGGDTQYF. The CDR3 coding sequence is TGTGCCAGCAGCGGGACAGGGGGCGGCGGTGATACGCAGTATTTT. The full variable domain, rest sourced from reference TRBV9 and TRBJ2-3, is DSGVTQTPKHLITATGQRVTLRCSPRSGDLSVYWYQQSLDQGLQFLIQYYNGEERAKGNILERFSAQQFPDLHSELNLSSLELGDSALYFCASSGTGGGGDTQYFGPGTRLTVL.

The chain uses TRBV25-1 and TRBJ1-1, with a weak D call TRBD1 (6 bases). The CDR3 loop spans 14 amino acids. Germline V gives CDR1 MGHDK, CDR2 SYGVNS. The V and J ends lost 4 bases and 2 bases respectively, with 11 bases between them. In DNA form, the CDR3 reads TGTGCCAGCAGTGGGGACATCTCTAACACTGAAGCTTTCTTT. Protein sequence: CASSGDISNTEAFF.

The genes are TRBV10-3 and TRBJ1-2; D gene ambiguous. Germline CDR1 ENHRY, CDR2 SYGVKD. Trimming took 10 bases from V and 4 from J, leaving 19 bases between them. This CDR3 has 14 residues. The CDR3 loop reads CATARGSLSYGYTF. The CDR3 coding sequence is TGTGCCACGGCCCGCGGGAGTTTGAGCTATGGCTACACCTTC.

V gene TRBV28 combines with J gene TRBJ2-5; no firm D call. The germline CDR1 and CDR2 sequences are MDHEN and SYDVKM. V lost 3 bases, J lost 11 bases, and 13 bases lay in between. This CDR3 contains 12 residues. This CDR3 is CASSFRRVEQYF. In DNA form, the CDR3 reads TGTGCCAGCAGTTTCCGACGCGTGGAGCAGTACTTC.

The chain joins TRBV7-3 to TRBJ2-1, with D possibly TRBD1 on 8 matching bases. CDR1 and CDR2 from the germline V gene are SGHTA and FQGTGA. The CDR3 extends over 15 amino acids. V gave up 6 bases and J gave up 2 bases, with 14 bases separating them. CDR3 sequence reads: CASRPTGGAYNEQFF. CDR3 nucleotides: TGTGCCAGCAGGCCAACAGGGGGGGCCTACAATGAGCAGTTCTTC.

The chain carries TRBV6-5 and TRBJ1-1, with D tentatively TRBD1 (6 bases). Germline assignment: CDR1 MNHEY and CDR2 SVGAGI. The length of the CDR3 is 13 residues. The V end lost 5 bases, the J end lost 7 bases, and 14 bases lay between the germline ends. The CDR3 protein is CASSPRDTNEAFF. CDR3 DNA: TGTGCCAGCAGTCCCCGGGACACCAATGAAGCTTTCTTT.

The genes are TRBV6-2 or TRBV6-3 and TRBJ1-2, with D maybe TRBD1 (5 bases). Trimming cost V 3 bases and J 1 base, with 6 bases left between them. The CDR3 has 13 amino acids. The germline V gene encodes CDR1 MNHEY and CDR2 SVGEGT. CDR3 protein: CASSYDSNYGYTF. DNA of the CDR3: TGTGCCAGCAGTTATGACAGTAACTATGGCTACACCTTC.

CDR3 DNA sequence: TGTGCCAGCAGGTCGACAGCTCCTTATGGCTACACCTTC. It encodes CASRSTAPYGYTF. The gene calls are TRBV6-5 and TRBJ1-2; a possible D gene is TRBD1 (5 bases). The CDR3 sequence is 13 residues long. V was clipped by 6 bases and J by 5 bases, with 13 bases between them. Germline V CDR1 and CDR2: MNHEY, SVGAGI.

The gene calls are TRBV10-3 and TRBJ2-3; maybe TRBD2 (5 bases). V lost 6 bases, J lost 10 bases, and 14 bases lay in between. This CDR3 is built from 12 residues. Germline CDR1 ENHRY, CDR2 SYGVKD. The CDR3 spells CAISPEQRSQYF. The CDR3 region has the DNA TGTGCCATCAGCCCGGAACAGCGGTCGCAGTATTTT.

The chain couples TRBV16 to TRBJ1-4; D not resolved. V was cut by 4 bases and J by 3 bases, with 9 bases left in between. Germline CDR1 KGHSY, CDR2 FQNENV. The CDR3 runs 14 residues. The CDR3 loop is CASSPRAANEKLFF. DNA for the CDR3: TGTGCCAGCAGCCCGCGGGCCGCTAATGAAAAACTGTTTTTT.

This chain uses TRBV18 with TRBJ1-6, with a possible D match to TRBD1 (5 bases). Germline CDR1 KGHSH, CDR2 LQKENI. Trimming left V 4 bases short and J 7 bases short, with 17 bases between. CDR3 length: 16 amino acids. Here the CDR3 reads CASSREGPSGNSPLHF. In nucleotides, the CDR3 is TGTGCCAGCTCACGGGAGGGACCGTCCGGGAATTCACCCCTCCACTTT.